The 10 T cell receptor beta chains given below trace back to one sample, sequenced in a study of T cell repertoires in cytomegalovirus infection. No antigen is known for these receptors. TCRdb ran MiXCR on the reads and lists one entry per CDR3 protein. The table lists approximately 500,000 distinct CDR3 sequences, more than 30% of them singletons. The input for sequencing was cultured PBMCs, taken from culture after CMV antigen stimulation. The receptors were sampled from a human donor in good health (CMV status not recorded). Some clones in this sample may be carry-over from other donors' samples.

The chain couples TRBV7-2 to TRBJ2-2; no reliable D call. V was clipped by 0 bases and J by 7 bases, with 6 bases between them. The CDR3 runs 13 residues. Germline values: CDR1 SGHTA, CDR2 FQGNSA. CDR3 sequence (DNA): TGTGCCAGCAGCTTAGCACGTTACGGGGAGCTGTTTTTT. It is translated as CASSLARYGELFF.

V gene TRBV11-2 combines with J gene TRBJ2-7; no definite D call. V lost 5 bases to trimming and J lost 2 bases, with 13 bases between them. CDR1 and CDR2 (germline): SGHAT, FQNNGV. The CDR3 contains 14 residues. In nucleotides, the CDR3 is TGTGCCAGCAGCCCTAGGACCTATACCTACGAGCAGTACGTC. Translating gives CASSPRTYTYEQYV.

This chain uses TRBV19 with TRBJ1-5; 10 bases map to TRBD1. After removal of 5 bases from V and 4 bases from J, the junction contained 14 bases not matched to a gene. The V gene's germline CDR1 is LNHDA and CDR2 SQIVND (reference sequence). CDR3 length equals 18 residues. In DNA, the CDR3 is TGTGCCAGTAGTTTCTCGTCCGGGACAGGGGTTGGGAATCAGCCCCAGCATTTT. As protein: CASSFSSGTGVGNQPQHF. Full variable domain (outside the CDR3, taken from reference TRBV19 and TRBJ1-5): DGGITQSPKYLFRKEGQNVTLSCEQNLNHDAMYWYRQDPGQGLRLIYYSQIVNDFQKGDIAEGYSVSREKKESFPLTVTSAQKNPTAFYLCASSFSSGTGVGNQPQHFGDGTRLSIL.

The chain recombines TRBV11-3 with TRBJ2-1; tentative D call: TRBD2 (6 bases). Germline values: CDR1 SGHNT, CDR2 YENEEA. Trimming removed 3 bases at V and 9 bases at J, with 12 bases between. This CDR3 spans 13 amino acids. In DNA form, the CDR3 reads TGTGCCAGCAGCTTTCGGGACTTCCCTGAGCAGTTCTTC. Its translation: CASSFRDFPEQFF. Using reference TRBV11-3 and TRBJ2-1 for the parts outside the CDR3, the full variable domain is EAGVVQSPRYKIIEKKQPVAFWCNPISGHNTLYWYLQNLGQGPELLIRYENEEAVDDSQLPKDRFSAERLKGVDSTLKIQPAELGDSAVYLCASSFRDFPEQFFGPGTRLTVL.

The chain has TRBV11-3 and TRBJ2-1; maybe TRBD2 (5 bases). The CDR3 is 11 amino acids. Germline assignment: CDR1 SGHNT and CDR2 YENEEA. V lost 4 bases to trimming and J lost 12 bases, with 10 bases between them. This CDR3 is CASSSQDWQFF. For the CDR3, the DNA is TGTGCCAGCAGCTCCCAGGACTGGCAGTTCTTC.

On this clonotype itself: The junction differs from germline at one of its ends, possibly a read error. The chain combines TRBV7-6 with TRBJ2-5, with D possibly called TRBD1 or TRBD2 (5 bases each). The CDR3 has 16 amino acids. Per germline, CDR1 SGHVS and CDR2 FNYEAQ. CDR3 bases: TGTGCTAGCAGCCACCTACCGGGACCCCTCCAAGAGACCCAGTACTTC. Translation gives CASSHLPGPLQETQYF.

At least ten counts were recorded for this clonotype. The DNA of the CDR3 is TGCGCCAGCAGCCAAGTGAAGCGGAGCACAGATACGCAGTATTTT. As protein: CASSQVKRSTDTQYF. V usage is TRBV4-1 and J usage is TRBJ2-3; D is perhaps TRBD2 (5 bases). The CDR3 length is 15 residues. CDR1 and CDR2 from the germline V gene are MGHRA and YSYEKL. Trimming cost V 1 base and J 0 bases, with 8 bases left between them.

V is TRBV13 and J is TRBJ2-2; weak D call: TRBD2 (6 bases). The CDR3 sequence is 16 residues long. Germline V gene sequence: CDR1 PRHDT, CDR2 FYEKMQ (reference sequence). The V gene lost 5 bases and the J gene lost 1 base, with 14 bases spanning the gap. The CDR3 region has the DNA TGTGCCAGCAGCGATTTAGCGGAGAAGAACACCGGGGAGCTGTTTTTT. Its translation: CASSDLAEKNTGELFF. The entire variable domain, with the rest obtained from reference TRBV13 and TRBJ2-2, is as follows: AAGVIQSPRHLIKEKRETATLKCYPIPRHDTVYWYQQGPGQDPQFLISFYEKMQSDKGSIPDRFSAQQFSDYHSELNMSSLELGDSALYFCASSDLAEKNTGELFFGEGSRLTVL.

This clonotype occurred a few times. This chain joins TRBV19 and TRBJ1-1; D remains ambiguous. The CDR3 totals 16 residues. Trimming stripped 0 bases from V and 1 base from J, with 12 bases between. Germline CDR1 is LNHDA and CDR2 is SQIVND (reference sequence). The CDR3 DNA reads TGTGCCAGTAGTATAGATCTTGTGTCCTGGAACACTGAAGCTTTCTTT. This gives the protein CASSIDLVSWNTEAFF.

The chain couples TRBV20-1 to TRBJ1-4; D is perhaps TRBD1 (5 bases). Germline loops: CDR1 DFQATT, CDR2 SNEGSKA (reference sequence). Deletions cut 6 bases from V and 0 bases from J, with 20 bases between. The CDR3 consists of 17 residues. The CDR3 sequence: CSARDASSFATNEKLFF. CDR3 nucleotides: TGCAGTGCACGGGACGCGAGCTCCTTTGCAACTAATGAAAAACTGTTTTTT.